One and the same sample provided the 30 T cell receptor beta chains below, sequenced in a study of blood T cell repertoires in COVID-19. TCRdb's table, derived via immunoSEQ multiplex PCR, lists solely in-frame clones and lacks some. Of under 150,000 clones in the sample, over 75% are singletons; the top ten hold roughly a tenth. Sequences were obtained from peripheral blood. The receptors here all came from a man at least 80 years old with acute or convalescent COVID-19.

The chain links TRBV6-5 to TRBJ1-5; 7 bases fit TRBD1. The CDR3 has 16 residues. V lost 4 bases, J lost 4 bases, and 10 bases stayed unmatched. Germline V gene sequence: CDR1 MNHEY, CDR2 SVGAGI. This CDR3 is CASSSGPTGLNQPQHF. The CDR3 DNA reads TGTGCCAGCAGTTCAGGCCCGACAGGGTTGAATCAGCCCCAGCATTTT.

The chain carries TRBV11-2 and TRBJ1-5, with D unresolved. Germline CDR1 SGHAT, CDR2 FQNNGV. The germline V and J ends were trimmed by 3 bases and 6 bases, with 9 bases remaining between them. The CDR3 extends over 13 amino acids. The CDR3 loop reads CASSFDLRQPQHF. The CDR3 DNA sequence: TGTGCCAGCAGCTTTGATTTGCGTCAGCCCCAGCATTTT.

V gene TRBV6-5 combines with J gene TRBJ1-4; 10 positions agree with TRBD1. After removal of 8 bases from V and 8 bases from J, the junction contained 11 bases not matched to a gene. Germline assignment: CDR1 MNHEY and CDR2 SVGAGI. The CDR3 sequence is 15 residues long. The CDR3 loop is CASSTGTGDREKLFF. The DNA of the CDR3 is TGTGCCAGCTCGACCGGGACAGGGGACCGGGAAAAACTGTTTTTT.

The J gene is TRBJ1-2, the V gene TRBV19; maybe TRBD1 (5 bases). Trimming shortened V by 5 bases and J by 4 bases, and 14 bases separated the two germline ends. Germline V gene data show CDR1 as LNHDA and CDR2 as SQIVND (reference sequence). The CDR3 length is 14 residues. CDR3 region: CASSSGGTLYGYTF. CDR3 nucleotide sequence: TGTGCCAGTAGTTCAGGAGGGACCCTCTATGGCTACACCTTC.

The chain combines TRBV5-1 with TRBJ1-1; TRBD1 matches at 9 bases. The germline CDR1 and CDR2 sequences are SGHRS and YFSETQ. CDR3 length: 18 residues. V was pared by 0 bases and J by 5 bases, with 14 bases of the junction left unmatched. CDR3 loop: CASSLGNLGTGRSTEAFF. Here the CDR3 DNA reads TGCGCCAGCAGCTTGGGGAACTTGGGGACAGGGCGCTCAACTGAAGCTTTCTTT. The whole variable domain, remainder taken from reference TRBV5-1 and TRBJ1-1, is KAGVTQTPRYLIKTRGQQVTLSCSPISGHRSVSWYQQTPGQGLQFLFEYFSETQRNKGNFPGRFSGRQFSNSRSEMNVSTLELGDSALYLCASSLGNLGTGRSTEAFFGQGTRLTVV.

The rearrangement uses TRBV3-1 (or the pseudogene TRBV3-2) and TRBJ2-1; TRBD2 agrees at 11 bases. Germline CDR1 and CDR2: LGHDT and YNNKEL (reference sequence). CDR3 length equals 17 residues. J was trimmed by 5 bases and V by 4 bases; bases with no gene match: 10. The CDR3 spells CASSPLAGGPSHNEQFF. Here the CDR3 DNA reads TGTGCCAGCAGCCCCTTAGCGGGAGGGCCCTCACACAATGAGCAGTTCTTC.

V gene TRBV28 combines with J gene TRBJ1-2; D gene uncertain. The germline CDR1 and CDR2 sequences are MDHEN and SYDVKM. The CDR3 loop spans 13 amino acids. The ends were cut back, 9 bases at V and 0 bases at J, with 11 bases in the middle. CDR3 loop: CASLGYSNYGYTF. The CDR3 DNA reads TGTGCCAGTCTAGGCTATTCTAACTATGGCTACACCTTC.

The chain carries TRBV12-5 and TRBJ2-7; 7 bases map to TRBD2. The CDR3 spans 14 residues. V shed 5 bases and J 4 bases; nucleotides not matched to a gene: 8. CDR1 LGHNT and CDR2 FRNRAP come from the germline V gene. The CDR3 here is CASGHRDYPYEQYF. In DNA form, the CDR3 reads TGTGCTAGTGGTCACCGGGACTACCCTTACGAGCAGTACTTC.

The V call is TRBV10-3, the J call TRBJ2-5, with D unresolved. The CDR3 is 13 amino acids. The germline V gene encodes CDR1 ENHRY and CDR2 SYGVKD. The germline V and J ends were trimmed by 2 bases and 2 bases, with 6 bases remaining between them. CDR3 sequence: CAISEGRQETQYF. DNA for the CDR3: TGTGCCATCAGTGAGGGCAGACAAGAGACCCAGTACTTC.

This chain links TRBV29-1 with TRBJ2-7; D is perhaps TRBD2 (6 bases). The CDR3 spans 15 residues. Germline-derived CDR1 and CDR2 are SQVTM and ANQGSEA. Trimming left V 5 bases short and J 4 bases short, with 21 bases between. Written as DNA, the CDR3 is TGCAGCGTTACCCGGGACTCCACATTGAGTTACGAGCAGTACTTC. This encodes CSVTRDSTLSYEQYF.

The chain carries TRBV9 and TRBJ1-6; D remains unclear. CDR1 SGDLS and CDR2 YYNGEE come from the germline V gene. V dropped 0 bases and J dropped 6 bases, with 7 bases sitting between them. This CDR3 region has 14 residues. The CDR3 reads CASSVASINSPLHF. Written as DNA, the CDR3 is TGTGCCAGCAGCGTAGCCAGTATTAATTCACCCCTCCACTTT. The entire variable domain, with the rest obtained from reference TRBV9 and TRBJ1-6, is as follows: DSGVTQTPKHLITATGQRVTLRCSPRSGDLSVYWYQQSLDQGLQFLIQYYNGEERAKGNILERFSAQQFPDLHSELNLSSLELGDSALYFCASSVASINSPLHFGNGTRLTVT.

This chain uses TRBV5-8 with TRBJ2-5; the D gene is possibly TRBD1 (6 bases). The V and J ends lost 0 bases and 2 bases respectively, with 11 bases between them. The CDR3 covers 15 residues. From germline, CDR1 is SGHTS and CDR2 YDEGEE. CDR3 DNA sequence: TGTGCCAGCAGCTTGGGGACAGCCGATCAAGAGACCCAGTACTTC. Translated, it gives CASSLGTADQETQYF.

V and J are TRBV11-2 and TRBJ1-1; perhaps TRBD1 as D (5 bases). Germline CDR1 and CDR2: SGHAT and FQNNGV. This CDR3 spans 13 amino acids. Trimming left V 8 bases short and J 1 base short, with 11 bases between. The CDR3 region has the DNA TGTGCCAGCGGACAACAGGAGAACACTGAAGCTTTCTTT. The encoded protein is CASGQQENTEAFF.

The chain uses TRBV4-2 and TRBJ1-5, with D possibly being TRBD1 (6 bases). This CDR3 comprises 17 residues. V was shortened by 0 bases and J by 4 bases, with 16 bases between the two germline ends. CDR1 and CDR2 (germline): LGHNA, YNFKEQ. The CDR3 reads CASSQDIPQGRNQPQHF. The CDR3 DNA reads TGTGCCAGCAGCCAAGATATCCCTCAGGGGAGAAATCAGCCCCAGCATTTT.

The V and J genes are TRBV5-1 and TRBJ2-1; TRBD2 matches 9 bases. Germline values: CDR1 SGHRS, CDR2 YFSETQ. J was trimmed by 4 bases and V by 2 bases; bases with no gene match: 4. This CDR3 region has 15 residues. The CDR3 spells CASSFNSGGYNEQFF. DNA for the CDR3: TGCGCCAGCAGCTTTAATAGCGGGGGTTACAATGAGCAGTTCTTC.

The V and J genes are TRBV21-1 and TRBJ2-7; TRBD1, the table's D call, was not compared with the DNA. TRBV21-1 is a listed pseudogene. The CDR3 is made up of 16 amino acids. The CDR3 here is CASSKDVAGLTYEQYF. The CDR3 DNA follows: TGTGCCAGCAGCAAAGATGTCGCAGGGCTAACCTACGAGCAGTACTTC.

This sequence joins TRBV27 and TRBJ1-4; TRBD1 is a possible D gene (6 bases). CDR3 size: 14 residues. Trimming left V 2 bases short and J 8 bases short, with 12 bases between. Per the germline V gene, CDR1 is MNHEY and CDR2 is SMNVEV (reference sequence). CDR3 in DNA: TGTGCCAGCAGTTTAAATAGGGGGTGGGAAAAACTGTTTTTT. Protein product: CASSLNRGWEKLFF.

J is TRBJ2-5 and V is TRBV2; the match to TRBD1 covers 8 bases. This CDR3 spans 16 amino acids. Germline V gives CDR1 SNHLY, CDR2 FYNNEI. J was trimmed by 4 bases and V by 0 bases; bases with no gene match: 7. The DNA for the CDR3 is TGTGCCAGCAGTGAAGCGGGTGGCAGGGGGCGAGAGACCCAGTACTTC. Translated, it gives CASSEAGGRGRETQYF.

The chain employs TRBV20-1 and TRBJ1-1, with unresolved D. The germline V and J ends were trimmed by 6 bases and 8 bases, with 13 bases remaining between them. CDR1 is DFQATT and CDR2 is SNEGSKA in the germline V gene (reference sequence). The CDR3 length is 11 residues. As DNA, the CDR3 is TGCAGTGCCCGAGGGATCCGAGAAGCTTTCTTT. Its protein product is CSARGIREAFF.

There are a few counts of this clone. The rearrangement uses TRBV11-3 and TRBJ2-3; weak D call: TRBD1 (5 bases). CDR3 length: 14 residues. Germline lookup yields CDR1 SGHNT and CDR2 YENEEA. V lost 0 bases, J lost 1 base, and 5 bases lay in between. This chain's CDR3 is CASSLEQGTDTQYF. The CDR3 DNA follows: TGTGCCAGCAGCTTAGAACAGGGCACAGATACGCAGTATTTT.

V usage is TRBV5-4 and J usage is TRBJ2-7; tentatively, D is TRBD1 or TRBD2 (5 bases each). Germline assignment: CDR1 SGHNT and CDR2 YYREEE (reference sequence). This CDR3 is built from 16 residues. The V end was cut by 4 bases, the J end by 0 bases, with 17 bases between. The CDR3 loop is CASSVGRVPSSYEQYF. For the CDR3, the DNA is TGTGCCAGCAGCGTGGGACGGGTCCCGAGCTCCTACGAGCAGTACTTC.

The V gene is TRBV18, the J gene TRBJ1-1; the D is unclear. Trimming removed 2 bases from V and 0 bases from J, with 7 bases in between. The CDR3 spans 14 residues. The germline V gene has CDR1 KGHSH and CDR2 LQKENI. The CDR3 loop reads CASSPGSLNTEAFF. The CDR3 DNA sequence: TGTGCCAGCTCACCAGGCAGTCTGAACACTGAAGCTTTCTTT.

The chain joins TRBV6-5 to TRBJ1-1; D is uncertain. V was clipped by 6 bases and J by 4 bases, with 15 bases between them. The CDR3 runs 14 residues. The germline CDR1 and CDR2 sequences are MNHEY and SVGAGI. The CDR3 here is CASRVRGRRTEAFF. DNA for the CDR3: TGTGCCAGCAGGGTAAGAGGGCGACGCACTGAAGCTTTCTTT.

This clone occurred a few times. The CDR3 DNA reads TGTGCCAGCAAAATTCCAACAGGGGCCGGAGGCTACACCTTC. Its translation: CASKIPTGAGGYTF. The chain couples TRBV28 to TRBJ1-2; 7 bases match TRBD1. The CDR3 runs 14 residues. Trimming removed 7 bases from V and 8 bases from J; junction bases left unmatched: 13. The V gene's germline CDR1 is MDHEN and CDR2 SYDVKM.

As DNA, the CDR3 is TGTGCCAGCAGCAAAGAGGACAGGGAAACCTATAATTCACCCCTCCACTTT. It specifies CASSKEDRETYNSPLHF. The chain links TRBV21-1 to TRBJ1-6; the table's D call of TRBD1 was not tested on the DNA. TRBV21-1 has pseudogene status. The CDR3 loop spans 17 amino acids.

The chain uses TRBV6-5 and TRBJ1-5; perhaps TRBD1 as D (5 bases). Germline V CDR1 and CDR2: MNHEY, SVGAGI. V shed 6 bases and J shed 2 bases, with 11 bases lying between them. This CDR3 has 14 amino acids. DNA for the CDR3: TGTGCCAGCAGCGGGGGAGGTGGCAATCAGCCCCAGCATTTT. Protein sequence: CASSGGGGNQPQHF.

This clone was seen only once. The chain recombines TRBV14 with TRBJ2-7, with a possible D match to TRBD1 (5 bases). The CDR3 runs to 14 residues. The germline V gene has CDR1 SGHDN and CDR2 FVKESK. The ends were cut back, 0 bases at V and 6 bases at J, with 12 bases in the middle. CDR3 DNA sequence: TGTGCCAGCAGCCAAGAAAGGGATAGGGGCGAGCAGTACTTC. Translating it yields CASSQERDRGEQYF.

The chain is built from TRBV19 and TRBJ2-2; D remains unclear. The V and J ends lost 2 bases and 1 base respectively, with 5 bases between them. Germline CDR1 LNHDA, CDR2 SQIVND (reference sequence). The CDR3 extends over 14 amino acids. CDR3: CASSIIQNTGELFF. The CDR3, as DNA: TGTGCCAGTAGTATAATACAGAACACCGGGGAGCTGTTTTTT.

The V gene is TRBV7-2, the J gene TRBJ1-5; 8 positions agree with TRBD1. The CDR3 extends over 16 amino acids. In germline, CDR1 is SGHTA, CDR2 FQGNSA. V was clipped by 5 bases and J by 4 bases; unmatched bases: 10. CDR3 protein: CASSLQGTGANQPQHF. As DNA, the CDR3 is TGTGCCAGCAGCCTGCAGGGGACAGGCGCGAATCAGCCCCAGCATTTT. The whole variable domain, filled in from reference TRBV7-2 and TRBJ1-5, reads GAGVSQSPSNKVTEKGKDVELRCDPISGHTALYWYRQSLGQGLEFLIYFQGNSAPDKSGLPSDRFSAERTGGSVSTLTIQRTQQEDSAVYLCASSLQGTGANQPQHFGDGTRLSIL.

Written as DNA, the CDR3 is TGTGCCAGTAGTATCCCGACTAGCACAGATACGCAGTATTTT. Residues: CASSIPTSTDTQYF. The rearrangement uses TRBV19 and TRBJ2-3, with D uncertain. Germline V CDR1 and CDR2: LNHDA, SQIVND (reference sequence). The CDR3 is 14 residues long. V was pared by 3 bases and J by 0 bases, with 7 bases between.